This TCR beta chain came from a study of patients and donors after allogeneic stem cell transplantation. Germline lookup yields CDR1 SGHRS and CDR2 YFSETQ. CDR3 length: 14 residues. V lost 7 bases to trimming and J lost 6 bases; unmatched junction nucleotides: 10. MiXCR was run by TCRdb on the RT-PCR reads, yielding one entry per CDR3 protein. The sample carries about 57,000 distinct CDR3 sequences, roughly 15% recorded once. The sequence derives from a human donor who was either an allogeneic HSCT recipient or a stem cell or donor lymphocyte infusion donor (not recorded which). It is not recorded whose cells these are; they may come from a transplant donor. This chain joins TRBV5-1 and TRBJ2-1; 7 positions match TRBD2. Sample: blood, either unsorted or a sorted T cell fraction (not recorded which). This CDR3 is CASGETSELNEQFF. CDR3 in DNA: TGCGCCAGCGGGGAAACTAGCGAGCTCAATGAGCAGTTCTTC.